The text below deals with one T cell receptor beta chain. Its antigen remains unidentified. Germline trimming cut 3 bases from V and 4 bases from J; bases unmatched to any gene: 13. Germline assignment: CDR1 DFQATT and CDR2 SNEGSKA (reference sequence). The CDR3 contains 16 residues. These data are taken from a study of CD8+CD57+ T cells in acquired aplastic anemia. Study context: Isolated CD4+ and CD8+ cells, once sorted, yielded DNA averaging roughly 3.2 ug. Whole-study results and caveats: About 30 was the count of CD8+ CDR3 sequences that patients shared with controls.

CDR3 and TCR beta VDJ profiling relied on a genomic DNA template. TCRdb re-called the reads with MiXCR, one entry per CDR3 protein. The sample has just over 450,000 distinct CDR3 sequences, less than 35% seen once. An expansion of CD8+CD57+ cells by flow cytometry had been shown in patients chosen for sequencing. Patients, without exception, had severe acquired aplastic anemia. The blood sampling took place in patients who had so far received no therapy. This chain links TRBV20-1 with TRBJ2-3, with 7 bases fitting TRBD2. The sample taken for sequencing was sorted CD4+, CD8+, or CD8+CD57+ T cells (not recorded which) from PBMCs. The receptor comes from a human donor with aplastic anemia. CDR3 sequence: CSASFLGGRASDTQYF. The CDR3 nucleotides read TGCAGTGCTAGTTTCTTGGGCGGGAGAGCCTCAGATACGCAGTATTTT.